A single sample gave rise to the 6 T cell receptor delta chains below, sequenced in a study of gamma-delta chains in newborns, infants, children. TCRdb re-identified clones in the reads via CATT. The table has about 9,000 delta-chain clones, about 3.3% seen once; the top ten hold about a sixth. The sequencing sample was made of blood. These receptors all come from a child who was a newborn, infant or young child, either healthy, febrile or measles-vaccinated (not recorded which).

Comments on this clone: It is likely a read error: a sequence one base away is far more abundant. The sample has other DNA sequences that encode this CDR3 too. V is TRDV2 and J is TRDJ2; TRDD3 aligns across 8 bases. In germline, CDR1 is GEAIGNYY, CDR2 EKD. J gave up 1 base and V 4 bases, and 4 bases lay outside the gene matches. The CDR3 sequence is 15 residues long. As DNA, the CDR3 is TGTGCCTGTGATACCCTGGGGGATTTGACAGCACAACTCTTCTTT. This sequence encodes CACDTLGDLTAQLFF.

For this clone: TCRdb attributes to this sequence the protein of a much larger clone, which differs from the DNA translation at residue 12; a read error is likely, and the protein displayed is translated from the DNA. The chain combines TRDV2 with TRDJ3; 7 nucleotides align to TRDD3. CDR1 is GEAIGNYY and CDR2 is EKD in the germline V gene. This CDR3 is 18 amino acids long. The CDR3 DNA reads TGTGCCTGTGACTACTGGGGACAGAGCTCCTGGGGCACCCGACAGATGTTTTTC. It encodes CACDYWGQSSWGTRQMFF.

The sample holds a few counts of this clone. This likely came from a read error, as a far larger clone is one base away. CDR3 bases: TGTGCCTGTGACCTACTGGGGGATATGACAGCACAACTCTTCTTT. Its protein is CACDLLGDMTAQLFF. The chain combines TRDV2 with TRDJ2, with TRDD3 identical over 11 bases. Germline values: CDR1 GEAIGNYY, CDR2 EKD. The V gene end was trimmed by 3 bases and the J gene end by 3 bases; junction bases not matched to a gene: 2. The CDR3 length is 15 residues.

This clone was counted a few times. TCRdb's entry gives the protein of a much larger clone, which mismatches this DNA's translation at residue 16, likely from a read error; the protein reported here is translated from the DNA. The rearrangement uses TRDV2 and TRDJ3; a possible D gene is TRDD3 (6 bases). From germline, CDR1 is GEAIGNYY and CDR2 EKD. This CDR3 has 18 residues. The CDR3 DNA is TGTGCCTGTGACACCGTGGGGGTTAGCTCCTGGGACACCCGACAGGTGTTTTTC. It translates to CACDTVGVSSWDTRQVFF.

This clone has only a few counts. Given a far larger clone just one base away, this is likely a sequencing read error. Other DNA sequences from this sample encode an identical CDR3 as well. V and J are TRDV2 and TRDJ3; TRDD3 matches 9 bases. The CDR3 extends over 18 amino acids. Germline lookup yields CDR1 GEAIGNYY and CDR2 EKD. CDR3 residues: CACDTYWGSSWDTRQMFF. In DNA form, the CDR3 reads TGTGCCTGCGACACGTACTGGGGGAGCTCCTGGGACACCCGACAGATGTTTTTC.

In regard to this clone: The sample carries other DNA sequences with the same CDR3. This chain links TRDV2 with TRDJ3, with 12 bases that match TRDD3. This CDR3 region has 21 residues. Germline CDR1 GEAIGNYY, CDR2 EKD. The V gene end was trimmed by 0 bases and the J gene end by 1 base; junction bases not matched to a gene: 9. CDR3 amino acids: CACDTVLGDTPSSWDTRQMFF. DNA for the CDR3: TGTGCCTGTGACACCGTACTGGGGGATACTCCCAGTTCCTGGGACACCCGACAGATGTTTTTC.